This T cell receptor beta chain was sequenced during a study of OX40 agonist ivuxolimab in advanced cancers. The study's findings and limits: Antigen specificity remained undetermined for the expanded peripheral T cells. The study found that CD8+ T cells averaged more expanded clones than CD4+.

This clone was detected only once. Antigen: not known. V lost 6 bases to trimming and J lost 2 bases, with 11 bases between them. CDR1 and CDR2 from the germline V gene are MNHNS and SASEGT. This CDR3 contains 14 residues. The repertoire was sequenced with immunoSEQ multiplex PCR; TCRdb's copy has only in-frame clones and lacks some. The table has about 54,000 clones, 70% to 80% seen once. The genes are TRBV6-1 and TRBJ1-5; D not resolved. The clonotype originates from an adult with an advanced solid tumor such as melanoma, head and neck, liver or kidney cancer. The sequencing used CD4+ or CD8+ T cells sorted from blood, collected in a trial of the OX40 agonist ivuxolimab. The CDR3 nucleotides are TGTGCCAGCAGCCCCCGGGGAGGCAATCAGCCCCAGCATTTT. Translating gives CASSPRGGNQPQHF.